This TCR beta chain was captured in a study of T cells in Graves' hyperthyroidism and ophthalmopathy. On the study more broadly: Peripheral blood was collected at initial diagnosis, before any treatment.

Template material for amplifying TCR beta CDR3 regions consisted of RNA transcripts. When the TCR CDR3 underwent first-round RT-PCR, the HTBI primer set was used. In TCRdb, the multiplex PCR reads were re-called with MiXCR into one record per CDR3 protein. Of under 350,000 distinct CDR3 sequences detected, roughly a fifth appear once; the ten largest clones hold around half. Whole-study results and caveats: Ophthalmopathy prediction by the model preceded onset by a median about 6.3 months.

Patients having uncontrolled infection, another autoimmune disease, pregnancy or lactation were not included. This CDR3 comprises 14 residues. Germline V gene data show CDR1 as SGHVS and CDR2 as FNYEAQ. Trimming cost V 5 bases and J 7 bases, with 15 bases left between them. As for this clonotype: Antigen unknown.

The sample was blood. The TCR was taken from a woman aged 50 to 60 with Graves' hyperthyroidism. This sequence joins TRBV7-6 and TRBJ1-5; the D is unclear. CDR3 amino acids: CASSPQDGPQPQHF. The DNA of the CDR3 is TGTGCCAGCAGCCCCCAAGATGGACCCCAGCCCCAGCATTTT.